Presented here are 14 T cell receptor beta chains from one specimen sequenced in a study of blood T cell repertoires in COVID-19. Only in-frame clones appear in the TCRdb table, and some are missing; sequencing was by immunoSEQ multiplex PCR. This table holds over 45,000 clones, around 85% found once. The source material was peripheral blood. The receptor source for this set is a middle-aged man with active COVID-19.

CDR3 coding DNA: TGCAGTGCTCGGAGGGAGACCCAGTACTTC. Translation: CSARRETQYF. The chain links TRBV20-1 to TRBJ2-5, with TRBD2 as a possible D gene (5 bases). V shed 5 bases and J shed 5 bases, with 6 bases lying between them. The germline gives CDR1 DFQATT, CDR2 SNEGSKA (reference sequence). The CDR3 runs 10 residues.

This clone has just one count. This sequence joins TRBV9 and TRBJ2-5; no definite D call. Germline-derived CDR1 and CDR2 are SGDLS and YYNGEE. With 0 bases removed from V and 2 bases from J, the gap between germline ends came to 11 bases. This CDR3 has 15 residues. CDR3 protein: CASSVEGATQETQYF. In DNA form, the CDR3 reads TGTGCCAGCAGCGTAGAAGGAGCTACTCAAGAGACCCAGTACTTC.

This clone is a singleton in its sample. The CDR3 loop is CASSDSETDTQYF. For the CDR3, the DNA is TGTGCCAGCAGCGATTCTGAGACAGATACGCAGTATTTT. The rearrangement joins TRBV2 to TRBJ2-3; no firm D call. Germline CDR1 SNHLY, CDR2 FYNNEI. The CDR3 contains 13 residues. The germline V and J ends were trimmed by 6 bases and 3 bases, with 10 bases remaining between them. The full variable domain, with the rest looked up from reference TRBV2 and TRBJ2-3, is EPEVTQTPSHQVTQMGQEVILRCVPISNHLYFYWYRQILGQKVEFLVSFYNNEISEKSEIFDDQFSVERPDGSNFTLKIRSTKLEDSAMYFCASSDSETDTQYFGPGTRLTVL.

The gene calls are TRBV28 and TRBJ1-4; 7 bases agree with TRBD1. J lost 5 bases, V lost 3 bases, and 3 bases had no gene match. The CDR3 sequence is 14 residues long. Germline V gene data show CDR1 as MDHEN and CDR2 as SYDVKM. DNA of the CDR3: TGTGCCAGCAGTTTGGGACAGCTGAATGAAAAACTGTTTTTT. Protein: CASSLGQLNEKLFF.

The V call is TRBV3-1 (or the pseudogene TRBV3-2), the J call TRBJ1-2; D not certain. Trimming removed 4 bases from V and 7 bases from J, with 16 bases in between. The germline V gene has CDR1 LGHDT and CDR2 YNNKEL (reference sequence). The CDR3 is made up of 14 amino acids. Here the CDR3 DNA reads TGTGCCAGCAGCCTAACGGCATATGGGAGTGGCTACACCTTC. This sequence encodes CASSLTAYGSGYTF.

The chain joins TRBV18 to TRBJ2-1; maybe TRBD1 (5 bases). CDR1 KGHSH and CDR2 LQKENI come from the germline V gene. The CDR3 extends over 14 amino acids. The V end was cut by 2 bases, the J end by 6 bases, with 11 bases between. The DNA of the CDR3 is TGTGCCAGCTCACCATACCTCCAGGGCAATGAGCAGTTCTTC. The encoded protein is CASSPYLQGNEQFF.

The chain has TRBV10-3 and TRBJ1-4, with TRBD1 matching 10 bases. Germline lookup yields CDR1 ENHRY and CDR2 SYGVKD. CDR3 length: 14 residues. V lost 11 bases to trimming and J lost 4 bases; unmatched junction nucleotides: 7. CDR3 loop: CAARGTGVNEKLFF. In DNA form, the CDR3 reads TGTGCCGCGAGAGGGACAGGGGTTAATGAAAAACTGTTTTTT.

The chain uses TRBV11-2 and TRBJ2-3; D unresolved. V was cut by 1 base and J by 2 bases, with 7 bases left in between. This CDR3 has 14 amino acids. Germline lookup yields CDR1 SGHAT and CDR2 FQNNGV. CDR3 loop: CASSLGRNTDTQYF. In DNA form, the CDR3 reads TGTGCCAGCAGCTTAGGCAGAAACACAGATACGCAGTATTTT.

The DNA of the CDR3 is TGTGCCAGCAGTCCTGTAGAGACCGGGGAGCTGTTTTTT. Protein sequence: CASSPVETGELFF. V is TRBV12-3 or TRBV12-4 and J is TRBJ2-2; D remains ambiguous. V was pared by 5 bases and J by 5 bases, with 9 bases between. This CDR3 contains 13 residues.

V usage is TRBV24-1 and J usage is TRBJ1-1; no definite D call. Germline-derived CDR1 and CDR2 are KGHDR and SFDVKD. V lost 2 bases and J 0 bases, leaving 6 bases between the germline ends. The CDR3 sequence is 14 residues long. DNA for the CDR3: TGTGCCACCAGTGATTCACAGATGAACACTGAAGCTTTCTTT. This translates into CATSDSQMNTEAFF.

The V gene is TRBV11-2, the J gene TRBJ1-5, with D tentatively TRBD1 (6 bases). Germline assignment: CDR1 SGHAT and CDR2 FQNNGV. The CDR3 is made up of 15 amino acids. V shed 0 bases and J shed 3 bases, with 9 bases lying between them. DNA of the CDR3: TGTGCCAGCAGCTTAGATCCAGGGGACAATCAGCCCCAGCATTTT. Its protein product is CASSLDPGDNQPQHF.

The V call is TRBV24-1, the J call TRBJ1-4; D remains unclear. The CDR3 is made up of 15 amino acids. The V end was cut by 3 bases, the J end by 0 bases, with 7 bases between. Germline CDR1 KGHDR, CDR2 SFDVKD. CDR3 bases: TGTGCCACCAGTGATCCGGGAACAACTAATGAAAAACTGTTTTTT. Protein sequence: CATSDPGTTNEKLFF.

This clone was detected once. The chain's CDR3 is CASSQFPTGALNEKLFF. The CDR3 DNA is TGTGCCAGCAGCCAGTTTCCGACAGGGGCCCTTAATGAAAAACTGTTTTTT. This sequence joins TRBV14 and TRBJ1-4; TRBD1 matches 8 bases. V was clipped by 3 bases and J by 4 bases; unmatched bases: 10. The CDR3 runs 17 residues. Germline CDR1 and CDR2: SGHDN and FVKESK.

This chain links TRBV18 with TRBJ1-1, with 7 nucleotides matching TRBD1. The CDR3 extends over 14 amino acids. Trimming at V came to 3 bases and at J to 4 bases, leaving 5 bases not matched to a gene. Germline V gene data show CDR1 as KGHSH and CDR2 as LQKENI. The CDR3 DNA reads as TGTGCCAGCTCACCGGGACAGTCTCGCACTGAAGCTTTCTTT. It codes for CASSPGQSRTEAFF.